The 24 T cell receptor beta chains below were found in one sample sequenced in a study of blood T cell repertoires in COVID-19 (dated by TCRdb to the early 2020s). To prepare the library, the immunoSEQ multiplex PCR assay was applied. TCRdb's version of the immuneACCESS table is confined to in-frame rearrangements and falls short of the full clone set. An unresolved V gene accounts for under half of the shortfall where checked; the remainder is of unknown origin. The sample table contains tens of thousands of clones; only one count was recorded for about 80% of them. The ten largest make up under 20% of the sample. Sequencing was done on a sample of peripheral blood. The source is a human donor in a cohort sampled during active COVID-19.

The chain employs TRBV19 and TRBJ2-7, with D maybe TRBD1 (6 bases). Germline V CDR1 and CDR2: LNHDA, SQIVND (reference sequence). The CDR3 has 15 amino acids. Trimming cost V 1 base and J 2 bases, with 12 bases left between them. The CDR3 protein is CASSIAGQPAYEQYF. The DNA for the CDR3 is TGTGCCAGTAGTATAGCAGGACAGCCGGCCTACGAGCAGTACTTC.

The chain carries TRBV5-1 and TRBJ1-4, with a possible D match to TRBD1 (6 bases). With 2 bases removed from V and 3 bases from J, the gap between germline ends came to 8 bases. The germline CDR1 and CDR2 sequences are SGHRS and YFSETQ. CDR3 size: 14 residues. In DNA form, the CDR3 reads TGCGCCAGCAGCTTCAGGGGTCCTAATGAAAAACTGTTTTTT. It is translated as CASSFRGPNEKLFF.

This rearrangement joins TRBV11-2 to TRBJ2-1; D ambiguous. This CDR3 contains 14 residues. CDR1 and CDR2 from the germline V gene are SGHAT and FQNNGV. Trimming pared 4 bases from V and 6 bases from J, leaving 13 bases between. The CDR3: CASSSAVGLNEQFF. The CDR3 DNA follows: TGTGCCAGCAGCTCTGCAGTTGGGCTCAATGAGCAGTTCTTC. The variable domain in full, completed from reference TRBV11-2 and TRBJ2-1, reads EAGVAQSPRYKIIEKRQSVAFWCNPISGHATLYWYQQILGQGPKLLIQFQNNGVVDDSQLPKDRFSAERLKGVDSTLKIQPAKLEDSAVYLCASSSAVGLNEQFFGPGTRLTVL.

This sequence joins TRBV20-1 and TRBJ2-5; tentative D call: TRBD2 (5 bases). Germline assignment: CDR1 DFQATT and CDR2 SNEGSKA (reference sequence). The CDR3 covers 14 residues. V lost 4 bases, J lost 1 base, and 13 bases lay in between. The CDR3 DNA follows: TGCAGTGCTAATGAAGCGGCCGCCCAAGAGACCCAGTACTTC. Translation: CSANEAAAQETQYF.

The rearrangement links TRBV7-9 to TRBJ1-1; 7 bases fit TRBD1. Unmatched junction bases numbered 3, after V lost 1 base and J lost 4 bases. Germline V gene sequence: CDR1 SEHNR, CDR2 FQNEAQ (reference sequence). This CDR3 has 14 amino acids. CDR3 in DNA: TGTGCCAGCAGCTTAGACGACAGGGTCACTGAAGCTTTCTTT. This translates into CASSLDDRVTEAFF.

The gene calls are TRBV30 and TRBJ1-1; D ambiguous. The CDR3 extends over 12 amino acids. Germline CDR1 GTSNPN, CDR2 SVGIG (reference sequence). Trimming removed 3 bases from V and 5 bases from J, with 10 bases in between. The CDR3 region is CAWSPSRTEAFF. CDR3 sequence (DNA): TGTGCCTGGAGCCCCTCGAGGACTGAAGCTTTCTTT.

The chain is built from TRBV7-2 and TRBJ1-2; 10 bases agree with TRBD1. CDR1 SGHTA and CDR2 FQGNSA come from the germline V gene. This CDR3 contains 16 residues. The junction had 4 bases not matched to a gene; V was cut back by 1 base and J by 2 bases. The chain's CDR3 is CASSLVEGQGNYGYTF. The CDR3 DNA reads TGTGCCAGCAGCTTAGTTGAGGGACAGGGGAACTATGGCTACACCTTC.

V is TRBV29-1 and J is TRBJ2-7, with a possible D match to TRBD2 (5 bases). CDR1 is SQVTM, CDR2 ANQGSEA, per germline. The CDR3 is 13 residues long. V lost 2 bases to trimming and J lost 5 bases, with 13 bases between them. CDR3 in amino acids: CSVETQPRDEQYF. In DNA, the CDR3 is TGCAGCGTTGAAACCCAACCGCGGGACGAGCAGTACTTC.

The chain carries TRBV3-1 (or the pseudogene TRBV3-2) and TRBJ2-5, with 8 bases fitting TRBD2. Germline-derived CDR1 and CDR2 are LGHDT and YNNKEL (reference sequence). The CDR3 spans 16 residues. Germline trimming cut 4 bases from V and 1 base from J; bases unmatched to any gene: 8. The CDR3 loop is CASSRRRGTSQETQYF. The CDR3 region has the DNA TGTGCCAGCAGCCGCCGAAGGGGGACTAGCCAAGAGACCCAGTACTTC.

The rearrangement uses TRBV11-2 and TRBJ2-7, with a weak D call TRBD1 (5 bases). Germline CDR1 reads SGHAT; CDR2 reads FQNNGV. V was clipped by 5 bases and J by 2 bases, with 16 bases between them. This CDR3 contains 15 residues. The DNA for the CDR3 is TGTGCCAGCAGCCTCGACCGCGGACAAGCCTACGAGCAGTACTTC. As protein: CASSLDRGQAYEQYF.

This clone was found once. The J gene is TRBJ2-2, the V gene TRBV18; no definite D call. The CDR3 is 16 amino acids. Between the trimmed V and J ends, which lost 0 bases and 1 base, there was a span of 9 bases. CDR1 and CDR2 from the germline V gene are KGHSH and LQKENI. The CDR3 nucleotides are TGTGCCAGCTCACCACCGATTAAACAGAACACCGGGGAGCTGTTTTTT. Its translation is CASSPPIKQNTGELFF. Variable domain in full (rest from reference TRBV18 and TRBJ2-2): NAGVMQNPRHLVRRRGQEARLRCSPMKGHSHVYWYRQLPEEGLKFMVYLQKENIIDESGMPKERFSAEFPKEGPSILRIQQVVRGDSAAYFCASSPPIKQNTGELFFGEGSRLTVL.

This chain uses TRBV25-1 with TRBJ1-3; no clear D gene. Trimming pared 10 bases from V and 2 bases from J, leaving 12 bases between. Germline-derived CDR1 and CDR2 are MGHDK and SYGVNS. This CDR3 is 13 amino acids long. CDR3 bases: TGTGCCACCTTACACCAGGCTGGAAACACCATATATTTT. Its translation is CATLHQAGNTIYF.

The CDR3 sequence: CASGLAGGPDTQYF. Here the CDR3 DNA reads TGCGCCAGCGGACTAGCGGGGGGGCCAGATACGCAGTATTTT. The chain uses TRBV10-1 and TRBJ2-3, with 15 bases aligning to TRBD2. Germline CDR1 and CDR2: WNHNN and SYGVQD (reference sequence). The CDR3 consists of 14 residues. Unmatched junction bases numbered 1, after V lost 8 bases and J lost 4 bases.

The rearrangement links TRBV15 to TRBJ2-1; D may be TRBD1 (6 bases). The V end lost 8 bases, the J end lost 0 bases, and 20 bases lay between the germline ends. The CDR3 loop spans 17 amino acids. The germline V gene has CDR1 LNHNV and CDR2 YYDKDF (reference sequence). The CDR3 spells CATEPIPGQSSYNEQFF. As DNA, the CDR3 is TGTGCCACCGAACCTATCCCGGGACAAAGCTCCTACAATGAGCAGTTCTTC.

V usage is TRBV12-3 or TRBV12-4 and J usage is TRBJ2-5; TRBD1 might be the D (5 bases). V was trimmed by 7 bases and J by 5 bases, leaving 8 bases between them. The CDR3 spans 11 residues. The CDR3 DNA reads as TGTGCCAGCACGCAGGGCGAGACCCAGTACTTC. This translates into CASTQGETQYF.

This chain links TRBV4-1 with TRBJ2-6, with 9 bases fitting TRBD1. From germline, CDR1 is MGHRA and CDR2 YSYEKL. The CDR3 extends over 18 amino acids. V shed 1 base and J 2 bases; nucleotides not matched to a gene: 6. The CDR3, as DNA: TGCGCCAGCAGCCAAGTGACAGGGGGAGGTGCTGGGGCCAACGTCCTGACTTTC. Amino acid sequence: CASSQVTGGGAGANVLTF.

The chain couples TRBV11-3 to TRBJ2-3; D remains unclear. The germline V gene has CDR1 SGHNT and CDR2 YENEEA. The CDR3 consists of 14 residues. V dropped 0 bases and J dropped 0 bases, with 4 bases sitting between them. CDR3 sequence: CASSLDRSTDTQYF. CDR3 bases: TGTGCCAGCAGCTTAGACAGGAGCACAGATACGCAGTATTTT.

This clone appeared many times. Other nucleotide sequences from this sample produce the same CDR3. This rearrangement joins TRBV3-1 (or the pseudogene TRBV3-2) to TRBJ1-6; weak D call: TRBD1 (6 bases). The CDR3 runs 13 residues. CDR1 and CDR2 (germline): LGHDT, YNNKEL (reference sequence). V lost 3 bases and J lost 8, with 8 bases in between. The CDR3 coding sequence is TGTGCCAGCAGCCACAACAGGGATTCACCCCTCCACTTT. It translates to CASSHNRDSPLHF.

The chain couples TRBV5-4 to TRBJ1-1; 11 bases agree with TRBD1. Trimming at V came to 0 bases and at J to 6 bases, leaving 4 bases not matched to a gene. Germline CDR1 SGHNT, CDR2 YYREEE (reference sequence). This CDR3 has 15 residues. CDR3 loop: CASSLGGTGGSEAFF. The CDR3 DNA follows: TGTGCCAGCAGCTTGGGAGGGACAGGGGGGTCTGAAGCTTTCTTT.

The rearrangement links TRBV7-2 to TRBJ2-7; maybe TRBD1 (5 bases). The CDR3 runs 16 residues. Trimming left V 1 base short and J 0 bases short, with 13 bases between. Germline V gene lookup returns CDR1 SGHTA and CDR2 FQGNSA. The DNA for the CDR3 is TGTGCCAGCAGCTTAGTGGGTGGACACAGCTCCTACGAGCAGTACTTC. Amino acid sequence: CASSLVGGHSSYEQYF.

This clone has just one count. The J gene is TRBJ2-7, the V gene TRBV5-4; 7 bases are shared with TRBD1. With 5 bases clipped from V and 6 bases from J, the junction kept 8 bases outside the gene matches. The length of the CDR3 is 13 residues. CDR1 SGHNT and CDR2 YYREEE come from the germline V gene (reference sequence). CDR3 DNA sequence: TGTGCCAGCAGTCGAGACAGGGAAGGCGAGCAGTACTTC. Its translation is CASSRDREGEQYF.

The chain uses TRBV6-5 and TRBJ2-3, with TRBD2 as a possible D gene (6 bases). Germline V gives CDR1 MNHEY, CDR2 SVGAGI. This CDR3 region has 15 residues. The V end was cut by 2 bases, the J end by 0 bases, with 9 bases between. The CDR3 DNA follows: TGTGCCAGCAGTTACCGGGGGAGGAGCACAGATACGCAGTATTTT. Translated, it gives CASSYRGRSTDTQYF.

V usage is TRBV6-1 and J usage is TRBJ2-5, with 10 nucleotides matching TRBD2. The CDR3 loop spans 15 amino acids. Germline trimming cut 0 bases from V and 2 bases from J; bases unmatched to any gene: 0. The germline gives CDR1 MNHNS, CDR2 SASEGT. The CDR3 region has the DNA TGTGCCAGCAGTGAAGCTAGCGGGGGGCAAGAGACCCAGTACTTC. This translates into CASSEASGGQETQYF.

Note on this clone: Distinct nucleotide sequences in the sample also encode this CDR3. The gene calls are TRBV5-1 and TRBJ1-6; no firm D call. CDR3 length equals 13 residues. Per the germline V gene, CDR1 is SGHRS and CDR2 is YFSETQ. The V end lost 4 bases, the J end lost 8 bases, and 10 bases lay between the germline ends. The CDR3 region is CASSLKLDSPLHF. CDR3 nucleotides: TGCGCCAGCAGCCTTAAACTTGATTCACCCCTCCACTTT.